This TCR beta chain comes out of a study of cytomegalovirus exposure and HLA in healthy donors. Both 60 Vbeta primers and 13 Jbeta primers went into the PCR. Method: immunoSEQ multiplex PCR; TCRdb's copy keeps in-frame clones and lacks some. The sample contains approximately 78,000 clones, 70% to 85% of which appear only once. Trimming left V 2 bases short and J 4 bases short, with 15 bases between. The germline V gene has CDR1 SGHNT and CDR2 YYREEE (reference sequence). The CDR3 runs 15 residues. The receptor comes from a woman between 45 and 60 years old in good health and CMV-seronegative. The sample taken for sequencing was PBMCs. The genes are TRBV5-4 and TRBJ1-1, with D maybe TRBD1 (5 bases). Here the CDR3 DNA reads TGTGCCAGCAGCTTAGGGCCAGGGAAGTTCACTGAAGCTTTCTTT. It yields the protein CASSLGPGKFTEAFF.